This T cell receptor (beta chain) was retrieved from a study of cytomegalovirus exposure and HLA in healthy donors. Overall study context: According to later analysis, the same platform produced the roughly 120 validation and some 680 first-cohort repertoires. General study findings and limits: Researchers counted 180 or so TCR beta chains as cytomegalovirus-associated. In vitro assays verified that three CMV-associated chains recognized CMV antigens specifically.

Points on this clone: Its antigen remains unidentified.

The data were produced by immunoSEQ multiplex PCR, yet TCRdb's version contains in-frame clones alone and is incomplete. The sample has approximately 200,000 clones, roughly 77% seen once; the top ten hold around 1.2%. The donors were in the roughly 130-subject validation cohort; that cohort was separate from the 666-subject first cohort. Material: PBMCs. The receptor comes from a woman in her 30s in good health and CMV-seronegative.

Here the CDR3 reads CASRQGPTGELFF. The CDR3 nucleotides read TGTGCCAGCAGACAGGGACCCACCGGGGAGCTGTTTTTT. This chain links TRBV14 with TRBJ2-2; D may be TRBD1 (6 bases). Trimming removed 6 bases from V and 4 bases from J, with 9 bases in between. Looked up from germline, CDR1 is SGHDN and CDR2 is FVKESK. This CDR3 region has 13 residues. The full variable domain, completed using reference TRBV14 and TRBJ2-2, is EAGVTQFPSHSVIEKGQTVTLRCDPISGHDNLYWYRRVMGKEIKFLLHFVKESKQDESGMPNNRFLAERTGGTYSTLKVQPAELEDSGVYFCASRQGPTGELFFGEGSRLTVL.